These 20 T cell receptor beta chains came from one sample sequenced in a study of PD-L1 blockade in urothelial cancer. The protocol was immunoSEQ multiplex PCR, while the TCRdb copy is restricted to in-frame clones and leaves out a portion. The sample has approximately 50,000 clones; about 86% are singletons. Specified time point: pretreatment peripheral blood. The sample was PBMCs, taken around atezolizumab (anti-PD-L1) treatment. Receptors originate from a man in his 70s with urothelial cancer.

The chain recombines TRBV7-3 with TRBJ2-1, with 7 bases aligning to TRBD1. Germline-derived CDR1 and CDR2 are SGHTA and FQGTGA. The V segment lost 3 bases and the J segment 5 bases; nucleotides outside the gene matches: 10. This CDR3 spans 16 amino acids. The CDR3 nucleotides are TGTGCCAGCAGCTTTGCCCGGAGACAGGGAAACAATGAGCAGTTCTTC. Encoded protein: CASSFARRQGNNEQFF.

The V gene is TRBV5-1, the J gene TRBJ1-2, with D uncertain. Germline V gene lookup returns CDR1 SGHRS and CDR2 YFSETQ. The CDR3 sequence is 14 residues long. The V gene lost 4 bases and the J gene lost 8 bases, with 18 bases spanning the gap. Written as DNA, the CDR3 is TGCGCCAGCAGCCCGACGGCCGGCGAGGGCGGCTACACCTTC. Translated: CASSPTAGEGGYTF.

The rearrangement uses TRBV6-1 and TRBJ2-1, with D unclear. Germline values: CDR1 MNHNS, CDR2 SASEGT. CDR3 length equals 16 residues. V was shortened by 0 bases and J by 3 bases, with 12 bases between the two germline ends. The CDR3 region has the DNA TGTGCCAGCAGTGAAGCTGGCGGTATACTCTACAATGAGCAGTTCTTC. Translation gives CASSEAGGILYNEQFF.

V and J are TRBV29-1 and TRBJ2-7, with 7 bases aligning to TRBD2. V dropped 8 bases and J dropped 4; count of bases not matched to a gene: 5. The length of the CDR3 is 11 residues. Per germline, CDR1 SQVTM and CDR2 ANQGSEA. The CDR3: CSTWGGYEQYF. The CDR3 DNA follows: TGCAGCACCTGGGGGGGTTACGAGCAGTACTTC.

The chain is built from TRBV30 and TRBJ1-2; the match to TRBD1 covers 9 bases. This CDR3 comprises 12 residues. J was trimmed by 6 bases and V by 4 bases; bases with no gene match: 3. Germline V lookup: CDR1 GTSNPN, CDR2 SVGIG (reference sequence). As DNA, the CDR3 is TGTGCCTGGAACAGGGGGCAAGATGGCTACACCTTC. Encoded protein: CAWNRGQDGYTF.

The chain combines TRBV7-6 with TRBJ2-5, with 8 bases lining up with TRBD2. The V gene end was trimmed by 4 bases and the J gene end by 5 bases; junction bases not matched to a gene: 9. Germline V lookup: CDR1 SGHVS, CDR2 FNYEAQ. CDR3 length: 15 amino acids. Written as DNA, the CDR3 is TGTGCCAGCAGCTCCCCAACCGGGGGGGCGGAGACCCAGTACTTC. Protein: CASSSPTGGAETQYF.

This clone was recorded once. The chain uses TRBV9 and TRBJ2-1, with no clear D. The CDR3 contains 18 residues. V was pared by 0 bases and J by 1 base, with 17 bases between. The V gene's germline CDR1 is SGDLS and CDR2 YYNGEE. The CDR3 here is CASSVGKSTERSYNEQFF. CDR3 coding DNA: TGTGCCAGCAGCGTAGGGAAGTCGACGGAGCGTTCCTACAATGAGCAGTTCTTC.

This clone was counted between two and nine times. This sample also contains other DNA sequences that code for the same CDR3. The J gene is TRBJ1-1, the V gene TRBV7-8; D gene ambiguous. Germline V gives CDR1 SGHVS, CDR2 FQNEAQ. V was clipped by 5 bases and J by 3 bases, with 7 bases between them. This CDR3 has 12 residues. Here the CDR3 DNA reads TGTGCCAGCAGCCGGAGGGACACTGAAGCTTTCTTT. Protein product: CASSRRDTEAFF.

The gene calls are TRBV5-6 and TRBJ2-5; 9 nucleotides line up with TRBD1. Germline CDR1 SGHDT, CDR2 YYEEEE. V shed 4 bases and J 2 bases; nucleotides not matched to a gene: 3. The CDR3 totals 14 residues. The CDR3, as DNA: TGTGCCAGCAGCCTGGGGACAGGGCAAGAGACCCAGTACTTC. Its translation: CASSLGTGQETQYF.

The J gene is TRBJ2-7, the V gene TRBV5-8, with D tentatively TRBD1 (7 bases). V was shortened by 7 bases and J by 6 bases, with 23 bases between the two germline ends. CDR1 and CDR2 from the germline V gene are SGHTS and YDEGEE. The CDR3 runs to 15 residues. CDR3 sequence: CASPPRGNRGSEQYF. CDR3 nucleotides: TGTGCCAGCCCACCTCGGGGGAACAGGGGTAGCGAGCAGTACTTC.

The chain combines TRBV20-1 with TRBJ2-3; 9 nucleotides match TRBD2. The germline V gene encodes CDR1 DFQATT and CDR2 SNEGSKA (reference sequence). This CDR3 is built from 11 residues. Trimming removed 6 bases from V and 10 bases from J; junction bases left unmatched: 5. The CDR3 spells CSAQRGEAQYF. The DNA for the CDR3 is TGCAGTGCGCAGCGGGGGGAGGCGCAGTATTTT.

This sequence joins TRBV5-1 and TRBJ2-7, with D possibly being TRBD2 (6 bases). V was shortened by 1 base and J by 1 base, with 12 bases between the two germline ends. The CDR3 runs 15 residues. Germline CDR1 reads SGHRS; CDR2 reads YFSETQ. CDR3 sequence: CASSLTGGPSYEQYF. The DNA for the CDR3 is TGCGCCAGCAGCTTGACCGGGGGTCCGTCCTACGAGCAGTACTTC.

V usage is TRBV5-4 and J usage is TRBJ1-1, with a weak D call TRBD1 (5 bases). Trimming shortened V by 4 bases and J by 3 bases, and 10 bases separated the two germline ends. The germline gives CDR1 SGHNT, CDR2 YYREEE (reference sequence). The CDR3 consists of 13 residues. The CDR3 bases are TGTGCCAGCAGCGGCAGGGCCGACACTGAAGCTTTCTTT. Amino acid sequence: CASSGRADTEAFF.

The chain uses TRBV21-1 and TRBJ1-2; TRBD1, the table's D call, lacks a check against the DNA. TRBV21-1 is classified as a pseudogene. This CDR3 has 14 residues. In DNA, the CDR3 is TGTGCCAGCAGCAAAGCACAACAGGGGGATGGCTACACCTTC. Translation gives CASSKAQQGDGYTF.

The chain combines TRBV15 with TRBJ2-3; TRBD2 aligns across 8 bases. Germline V gives CDR1 LNHNV, CDR2 YYDKDF (reference sequence). The CDR3 length is 15 residues. With V trimmed by 5 bases and J by 2 bases, 6 bases remained unmatched. The CDR3 is CATSGTRTSTDTQYF. The CDR3 bases are TGTGCCACCAGCGGGACTAGGACCTCCACAGATACGCAGTATTTT.

The gene calls are TRBV2 and TRBJ2-6; a possible D gene is TRBD2 (7 bases). The CDR3 is 17 residues long. With 6 bases removed from V and 0 bases from J, the gap between germline ends came to 15 bases. CDR1 SNHLY and CDR2 FYNNEI come from the germline V gene. CDR3 region: CASSTGGPTSGANVLTF. The CDR3 coding sequence is TGTGCCAGCAGCACCGGGGGGCCAACCTCTGGGGCCAACGTCCTGACTTTC.

V and J are TRBV5-1 and TRBJ2-7; tentatively, D is TRBD1 (6 bases). Trimming removed 6 bases at V and 1 base at J, with 11 bases between. The CDR3 has 13 residues. Germline CDR1 reads SGHRS; CDR2 reads YFSETQ. In nucleotides, the CDR3 is TGCGCCAGCAACAGGGTACCGTCCTACGAGCAGTACTTC. It is translated as CASNRVPSYEQYF.

The rearrangement joins TRBV6-1 to TRBJ2-7; a weak D match, TRBD2 (5 bases). Deletions cut 6 bases from V and 1 base from J, with 13 bases between. This CDR3 is 14 amino acids long. Germline V CDR1 and CDR2: MNHNS, SASEGT. For the CDR3, the DNA is TGTGCCAGCAGCCGGGATTTGGGATCCTACGAGCAGTACTTC. It specifies CASSRDLGSYEQYF.

This sequence joins TRBV5-8 and TRBJ2-5, with TRBD2 matching over 8 bases. Germline V lookup: CDR1 SGHTS, CDR2 YDEGEE. After removal of 2 bases from V and 5 bases from J, the junction contained 5 bases not matched to a gene. The CDR3 runs 14 residues. CDR3 nucleotide sequence: TGTGCCAGCAGCTTCTCGGGGGGGCGTGAGACCCAGTACTTC. This translates into CASSFSGGRETQYF.

DNA of the CDR3: TGCGCCAGCAGCCCGGTAGGGGTGTATAATTCACCCCTCCACTTT. It yields the protein CASSPVGVYNSPLHF. The V and J genes are TRBV4-1 and TRBJ1-6, with D possibly matching TRBD1 (5 bases). Deletions cut 4 bases from V and 4 bases from J, with 11 bases between. The CDR3 is 15 residues long. Per germline, CDR1 MGHRA and CDR2 YSYEKL.